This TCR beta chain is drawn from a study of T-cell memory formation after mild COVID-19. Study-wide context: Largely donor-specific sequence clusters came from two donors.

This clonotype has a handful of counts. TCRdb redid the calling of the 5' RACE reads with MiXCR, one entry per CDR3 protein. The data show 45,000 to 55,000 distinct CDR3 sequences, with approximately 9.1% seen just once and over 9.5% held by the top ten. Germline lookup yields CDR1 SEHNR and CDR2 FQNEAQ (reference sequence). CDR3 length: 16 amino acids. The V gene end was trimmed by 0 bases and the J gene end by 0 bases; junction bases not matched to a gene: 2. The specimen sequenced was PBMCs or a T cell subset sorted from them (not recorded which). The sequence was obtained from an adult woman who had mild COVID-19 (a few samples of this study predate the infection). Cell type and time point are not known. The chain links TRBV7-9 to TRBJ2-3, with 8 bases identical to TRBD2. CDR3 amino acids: CASSLARGVSTDTQYF. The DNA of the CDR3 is TGTGCCAGCAGCTTAGCGCGGGGGGTCAGCACAGATACGCAGTATTTT.